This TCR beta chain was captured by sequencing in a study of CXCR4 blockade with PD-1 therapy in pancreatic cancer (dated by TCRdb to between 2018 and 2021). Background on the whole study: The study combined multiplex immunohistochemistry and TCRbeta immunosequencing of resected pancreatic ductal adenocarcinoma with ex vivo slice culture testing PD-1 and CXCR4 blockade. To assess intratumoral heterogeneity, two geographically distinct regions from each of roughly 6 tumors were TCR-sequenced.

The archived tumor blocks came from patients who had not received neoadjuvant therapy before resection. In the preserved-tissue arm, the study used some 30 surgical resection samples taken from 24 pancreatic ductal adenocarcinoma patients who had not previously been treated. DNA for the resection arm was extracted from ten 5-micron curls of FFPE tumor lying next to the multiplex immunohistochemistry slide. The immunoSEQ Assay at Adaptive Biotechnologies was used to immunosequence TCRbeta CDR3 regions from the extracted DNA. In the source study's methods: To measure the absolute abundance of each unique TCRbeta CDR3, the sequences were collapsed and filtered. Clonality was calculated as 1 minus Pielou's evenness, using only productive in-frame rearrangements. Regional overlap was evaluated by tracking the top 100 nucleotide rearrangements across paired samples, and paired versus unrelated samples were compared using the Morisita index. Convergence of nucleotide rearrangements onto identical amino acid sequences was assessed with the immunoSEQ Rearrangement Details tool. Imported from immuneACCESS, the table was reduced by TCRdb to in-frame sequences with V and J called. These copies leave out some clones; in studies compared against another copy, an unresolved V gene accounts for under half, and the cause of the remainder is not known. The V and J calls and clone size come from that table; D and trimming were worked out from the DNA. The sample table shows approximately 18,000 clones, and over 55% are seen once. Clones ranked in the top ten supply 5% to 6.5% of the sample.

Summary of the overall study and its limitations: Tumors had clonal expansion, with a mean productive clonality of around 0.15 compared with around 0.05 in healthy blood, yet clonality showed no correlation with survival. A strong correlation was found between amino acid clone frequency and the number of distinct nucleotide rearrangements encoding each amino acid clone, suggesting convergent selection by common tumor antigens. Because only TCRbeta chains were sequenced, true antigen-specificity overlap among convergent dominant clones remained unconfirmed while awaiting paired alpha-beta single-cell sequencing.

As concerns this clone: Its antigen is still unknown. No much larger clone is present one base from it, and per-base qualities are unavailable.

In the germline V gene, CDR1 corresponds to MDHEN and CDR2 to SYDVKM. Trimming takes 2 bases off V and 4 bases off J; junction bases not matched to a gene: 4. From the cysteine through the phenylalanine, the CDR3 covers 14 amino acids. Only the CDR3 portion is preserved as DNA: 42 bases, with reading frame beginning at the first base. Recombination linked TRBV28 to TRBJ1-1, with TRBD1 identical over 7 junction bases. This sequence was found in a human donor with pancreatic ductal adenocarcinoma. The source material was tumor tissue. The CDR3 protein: CASSLQGVGTEAFF. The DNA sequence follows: TGTGCCAGCAGTTTACAGGGGGTTGGCACTGAAGCTTTCTTT.